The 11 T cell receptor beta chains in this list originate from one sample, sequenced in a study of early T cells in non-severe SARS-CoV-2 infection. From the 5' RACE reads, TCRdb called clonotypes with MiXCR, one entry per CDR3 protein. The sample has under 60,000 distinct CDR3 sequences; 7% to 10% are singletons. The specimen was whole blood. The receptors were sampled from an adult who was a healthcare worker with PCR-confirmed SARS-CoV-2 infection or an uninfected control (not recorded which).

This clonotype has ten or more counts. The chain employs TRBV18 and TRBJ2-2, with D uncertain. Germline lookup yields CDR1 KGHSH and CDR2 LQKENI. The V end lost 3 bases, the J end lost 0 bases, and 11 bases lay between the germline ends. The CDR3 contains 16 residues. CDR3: CASSPPQISNTGELFF. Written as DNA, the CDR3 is TGTGCCAGCTCACCTCCCCAGATATCGAACACCGGGGAGCTGTTTTTT.

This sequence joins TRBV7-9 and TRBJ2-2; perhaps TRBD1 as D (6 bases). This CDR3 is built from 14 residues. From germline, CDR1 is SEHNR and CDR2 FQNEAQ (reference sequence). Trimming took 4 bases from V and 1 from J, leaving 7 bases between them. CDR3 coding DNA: TGTGCCAGCAGCTACAGGGAGAACACCGGGGAGCTGTTTTTT. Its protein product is CASSYRENTGELFF.

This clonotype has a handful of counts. The CDR3 loop is CASSEGLSYGYTF. The CDR3 DNA follows: TGTGCCAGCAGTGAAGGGCTAAGCTATGGCTACACCTTC. The V and J genes are TRBV25-1 and TRBJ1-2; D gene unclear. In germline, CDR1 is MGHDK, CDR2 SYGVNS. CDR3 length equals 13 residues. Trimming left V 2 bases short and J 4 bases short, with 8 bases between.

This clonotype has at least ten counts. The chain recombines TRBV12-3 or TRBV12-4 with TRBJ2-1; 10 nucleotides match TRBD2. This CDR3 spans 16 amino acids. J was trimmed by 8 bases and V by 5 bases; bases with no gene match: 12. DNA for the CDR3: TGTGCCAGCAGTCTGGCGAGCGGGGGGGCATGGGATGAGCAGTTCTTC. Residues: CASSLASGGAWDEQFF.

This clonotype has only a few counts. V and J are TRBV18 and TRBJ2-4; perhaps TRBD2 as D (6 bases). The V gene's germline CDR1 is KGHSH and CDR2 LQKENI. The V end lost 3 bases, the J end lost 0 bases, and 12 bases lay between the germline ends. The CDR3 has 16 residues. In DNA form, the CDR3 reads TGTGCCAGCTCACCCGGGGCGGGGCTAGCCAAAAACATTCAGTACTTC. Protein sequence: CASSPGAGLAKNIQYF.

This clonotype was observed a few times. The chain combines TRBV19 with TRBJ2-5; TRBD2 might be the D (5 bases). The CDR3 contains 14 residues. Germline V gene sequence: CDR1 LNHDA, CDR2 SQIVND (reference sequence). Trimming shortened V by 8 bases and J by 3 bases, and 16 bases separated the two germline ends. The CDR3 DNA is TGTGCCAGTCGCGAAGGGAGCGGAAAAGAGACCCAGTACTTC. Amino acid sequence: CASREGSGKETQYF.

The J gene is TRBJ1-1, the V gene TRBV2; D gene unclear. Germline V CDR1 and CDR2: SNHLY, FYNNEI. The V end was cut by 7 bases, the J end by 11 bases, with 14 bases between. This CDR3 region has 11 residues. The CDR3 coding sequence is TGTGCCAGCACATTTCGTCAGGACGCTTTCTTT. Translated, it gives CASTFRQDAFF.

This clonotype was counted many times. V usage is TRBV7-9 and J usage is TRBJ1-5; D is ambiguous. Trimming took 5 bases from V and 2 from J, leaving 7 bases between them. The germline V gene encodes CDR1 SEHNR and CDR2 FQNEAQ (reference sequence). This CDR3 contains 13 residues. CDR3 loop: CASSKGGNQPQHF. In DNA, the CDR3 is TGTGCCAGCAGCAAGGGAGGCAATCAGCCCCAGCATTTT.

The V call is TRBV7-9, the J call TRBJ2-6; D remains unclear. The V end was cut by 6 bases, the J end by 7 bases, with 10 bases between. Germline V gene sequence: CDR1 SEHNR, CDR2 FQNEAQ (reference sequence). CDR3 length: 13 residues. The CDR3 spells CASSLLGANVLTF. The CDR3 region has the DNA TGTGCCAGCAGTTTATTGGGCGCCAACGTCCTGACTTTC.

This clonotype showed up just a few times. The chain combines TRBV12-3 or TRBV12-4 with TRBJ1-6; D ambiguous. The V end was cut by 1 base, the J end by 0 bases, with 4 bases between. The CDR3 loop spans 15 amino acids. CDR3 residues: CASSLGSSYNSPLHF. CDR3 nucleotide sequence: TGTGCCAGCAGTTTAGGGAGCTCCTATAATTCACCCCTCCACTTT.

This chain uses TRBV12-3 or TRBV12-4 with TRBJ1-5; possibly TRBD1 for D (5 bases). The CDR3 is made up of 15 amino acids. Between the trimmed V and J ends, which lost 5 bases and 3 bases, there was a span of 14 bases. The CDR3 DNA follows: TGTGCCAGCAGTGGGAGCGGGGGGATCAATCAGCCCCAGCATTTT. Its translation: CASSGSGGINQPQHF.